This T cell receptor beta chain was identified in a study of blood T cell repertoires in COVID-19. This CDR3 has 14 residues. From germline, CDR1 is GTSNPN and CDR2 SVGIG (reference sequence). Unmatched junction bases numbered 8, after V lost 3 bases and J lost 9 bases. Per the study methods: It was from reference gene primer amplification that nucleated cell counts were estimated. TCRdb keeps only in-frame clones here, not all; method: immunoSEQ multiplex PCR. Clonal size and the V and J genes are those of that table, whereas D and trimming came from the DNA. The repertoire has hundreds of thousands of clones, 65% to 90% of them found once; the top ten carry approximately 10%.

Sequencing used peripheral blood. The rearrangement uses TRBV30 and TRBJ1-5, with 10 bases lining up with TRBD1. This sequence was found in a man in his forties or fifties with COVID-19, enrolled during active disease. The DNA of the CDR3 is TGTGCCTGGAGCCAGACAGGGGGCAAGGGGCCCCAGCATTTT. Its protein is CAWSQTGGKGPQHF.